Listed here is a single T cell receptor (beta chain). What it recognizes is unknown. This specimen belongs to a study of T cell responses to AZD1222 COVID-19 vaccine. Trimming left V 0 bases short and J 2 bases short, with 11 bases between. The length of the CDR3 is 15 residues. Per the germline V gene, CDR1 is MNHEY and CDR2 is SVGAGI. Repertoires were generated with immunoSEQ multiplex PCR, while TCRdb's copy carries only in-frame clones and drops some. Here the sample spans more than 95,000 clones, 86% being singletons. The study's findings and limits: Elevations in Spike-specific TCR breadth and depth followed administration of two AZD1222 doses. As reported, nearly half of all spike-specific TCRs target variant regions that are unmutated.

The chain links TRBV6-5 to TRBJ2-7; D may be TRBD1 (6 bases). Source: peripheral blood, taken 28 days after the second AZD1222 dose. This sequence was found in an adult who received the AZD1222 COVID-19 vaccine. The CDR3 DNA is TGTGCCAGCAGTTACTCGGGGGCTGGGACCTACGAGCAGTACTTC. This translates into CASSYSGAGTYEQYF.